The next 22 T cell receptor beta chains were all read from a single sample in a study of regulatory T cells in long-lasting Graves disease. Building the TCR beta libraries relied on iRepertoire HTBI primers, and CDR3 regions underwent Arm-PCR. TCRdb redid the calling of the multiplex PCR reads with MiXCR, one entry per CDR3 protein. The sample yields about 430,000 distinct CDR3 sequences, about 15% seen once. Time point noted: newly diagnosed GD, antithyroid drugs for less than 3 months. Researchers made the TCR library from RNA that was extracted from PBMCs. These data also featured in a second study, about T cells in Graves' hyperthyroidism and ophthalmopathy.

Sequenced here: peripheral blood mononuclear cells (PBMCs), sampled at new diagnosis, from a patient treated with antithyroid drugs. The receptors were gathered from a woman aged 40 to 55 with Graves disease.

This clonotype was seen many times. V usage is TRBV20-1 and J usage is TRBJ2-5, with D perhaps matching TRBD2 (5 bases). The germline CDR1 and CDR2 sequences are DFQATT and SNEGSKA (reference sequence). Trimming removed 0 bases at V and 2 bases at J, with 19 bases between. This CDR3 spans 17 amino acids. The CDR3 nucleotides read TGCAGTGCTAGAGATCTCCCCCGACGCGGGCAACAAGAGACCCAGTACTTC. This gives the protein CSARDLPRRGQQETQYF.

The rearrangement uses TRBV5-4 and TRBJ2-7; 13 bases are shared with TRBD2. The CDR3 covers 16 residues. Germline CDR1 reads SGHNT; CDR2 reads YYREEE (reference sequence). The junction had 11 bases not matched to a gene; V was cut back by 4 bases and J by 7 bases. The CDR3 region is CASSTGTSGTTEEQYF. The CDR3 nucleotides are TGTGCCAGCAGCACCGGGACTAGCGGGACCACAGAAGAGCAGTACTTC.

This clonotype appeared a few times. Since a much larger clone is just one base distant, this may be a read error. This sequence joins TRBV12-3 or TRBV12-4 and TRBJ2-5; D might be TRBD1 (5 bases). The V and J ends lost 11 bases and 2 bases respectively, with 18 bases between them. CDR3 length equals 14 residues. The CDR3 DNA is TGTGCCGGTAGTGCACAGGCAATACAAGAGACCCAGTACTTC. Protein: CAGSAQAIQETQYF.

This clonotype was counted between two and nine times. The chain carries TRBV20-1 and TRBJ2-7; 7 bases are a match to TRBD2. The length of the CDR3 is 12 residues. The ends lost 1 base at V and 6 bases at J; junction bases unmatched: 3. The germline V gene encodes CDR1 DFQATT and CDR2 SNEGSKA (reference sequence). The CDR3 loop is CSARVPGGEQYF. The DNA of the CDR3 is TGCAGTGCTAGAGTCCCGGGGGGCGAGCAGTACTTC.

The V call is TRBV4-1, the J call TRBJ2-1; 11 nucleotides agree with TRBD2. Unmatched junction bases numbered 9, after V lost 4 bases and J lost 1 base. Germline CDR1 and CDR2: MGHRA and YSYEKL. CDR3 length: 18 amino acids. CDR3 DNA: TGCGCCAGCAGCCCGGCCGGACTAGCGGGTCTATCCTACAATGAGCAGTTCTTC. This codes for CASSPAGLAGLSYNEQFF.

The chain carries TRBV7-9 and TRBJ1-1, with unresolved D. Germline CDR1 SEHNR, CDR2 FQNEAQ (reference sequence). The CDR3 extends over 12 amino acids. Trimming took 2 bases from V and 10 from J, leaving 11 bases between them. CDR3 in DNA: TGTGCCAGCAGCTTAACGGTCCCGCCAGCTTTCTTT. This codes for CASSLTVPPAFF.

V usage is TRBV5-1 and J usage is TRBJ2-5; D is undetermined. Trimming pared 0 bases from V and 7 bases from J, leaving 13 bases between. CDR3 length: 14 amino acids. Looked up from germline, CDR1 is SGHRS and CDR2 is YFSETQ. The CDR3 DNA sequence: TGCGCCAGCAGCTTGGGGTCTACAGTAGGGACCCAGTACTTC. Translation: CASSLGSTVGTQYF.

The chain employs TRBV7-2 and TRBJ2-2, with TRBD2 identical over 8 bases. The trim removed 2 bases at V and 7 bases at J, leaving 3 bases unmatched. The CDR3 has 14 residues. Germline V gene sequence: CDR1 SGHTA, CDR2 FQGNSA. CDR3 bases: TGTGCCAGCAGCTTATTCCGGGAGGGCGGGGAGCTGTTTTTT. This translates into CASSLFREGGELFF.

This clonotype was seen many times. V usage is TRBV20-1 and J usage is TRBJ1-2; 8 bases match TRBD1. Per the germline V gene, CDR1 is DFQATT and CDR2 is SNEGSKA (reference sequence). Unmatched junction bases numbered 11, after V lost 6 bases and J lost 8 bases. The CDR3 contains 13 residues. DNA of the CDR3: TGCAGTGCGCCCACCCAGGGGGCTCTCGGCTACACCTTC. Translating gives CSAPTQGALGYTF.

In this sample, this clonotype turned up many times. V is TRBV11-2 and J is TRBJ1-4, with D uncertain. The germline V gene has CDR1 SGHAT and CDR2 FQNNGV. This CDR3 region has 13 residues. Trimming cost V 5 bases and J 8 bases, with 12 bases left between them. CDR3 sequence (DNA): TGTGCCAGCAGCGAAGGACCGGAGGAAAAACTGTTTTTT. As protein: CASSEGPEEKLFF. Based on the CDR3 plus reference TRBV11-2 and TRBJ1-4, the full variable domain is EAGVAQSPRYKIIEKRQSVAFWCNPISGHATLYWYQQILGQGPKLLIQFQNNGVVDDSQLPKDRFSAERLKGVDSTLKIQPAKLEDSAVYLCASSEGPEEKLFFGSGTQLSVL.

In its sample, this clonotype was seen many times. V gene TRBV6-2 or TRBV6-3 combines with J gene TRBJ1-1; D ambiguous. Germline V gene data show CDR1 as MNHEY and CDR2 as SVGEGT. V was shortened by 7 bases and J by 1 base, with 7 bases between the two germline ends. This CDR3 is built from 12 residues. The CDR3 protein is CASIHWNTEAFF. CDR3 bases: TGTGCCAGCATCCATTGGAACACTGAAGCTTTCTTT.

This clonotype has only a few counts. This chain joins TRBV28 and TRBJ2-7; possibly TRBD1 for D (5 bases). Germline lookup yields CDR1 MDHEN and CDR2 SYDVKM. The CDR3 is 13 amino acids. V was cut by 2 bases and J by 5 bases, with 10 bases left in between. The DNA for the CDR3 is TGTGCCAGCAGTTTAGGTCGACAGAACGAGCAGTACTTC. It yields the protein CASSLGRQNEQYF.

This clonotype was counted at least ten times. The rearrangement uses TRBV2 and TRBJ1-1, with 7 bases that match TRBD1. The trim removed 4 bases at V and 6 bases at J, leaving 2 bases unmatched. Germline loops: CDR1 SNHLY, CDR2 FYNNEI. CDR3 length: 12 amino acids. As DNA, the CDR3 is TGTGCCAGCAGTGGGGACAGTGCTGAAGCTTTCTTT. This gives the protein CASSGDSAEAFF.

This clonotype was found many times. The V gene is TRBV3-1, the J gene TRBJ2-7, with TRBD1 as a possible D gene (6 bases). From germline, CDR1 is LGHDT and CDR2 YNNKEL (reference sequence). V was pared by 3 bases and J by 6 bases, with 9 bases between. The CDR3 length is 12 residues. CDR3 nucleotides: TGTGCCAGCAGCCAGGACAGATCCGAGCAGTACTTC. Encoded protein: CASSQDRSEQYF.

This clonotype was seen repeatedly, ten times or more. This chain joins TRBV13 and TRBJ2-1; 10 nucleotides match TRBD2. The CDR3 runs to 17 residues. Germline CDR1 reads PRHDT; CDR2 reads FYEKMQ (reference sequence). Losses at the gene ends were 5 bases for V and 6 bases for J; bases not matched to a gene: 13. CDR3 protein: CASSPTNLAGATNEQFF. Here the CDR3 DNA reads TGTGCCAGCAGCCCCACGAATCTAGCGGGAGCGACCAATGAGCAGTTCTTC. The whole variable domain, remainder taken from reference TRBV13 and TRBJ2-1, is AAGVIQSPRHLIKEKRETATLKCYPIPRHDTVYWYQQGPGQDPQFLISFYEKMQSDKGSIPDRFSAQQFSDYHSELNMSSLELGDSALYFCASSPTNLAGATNEQFFGPGTRLTVL.

This clonotype occurred many times. The chain couples TRBV6-1 to TRBJ2-3, with 10 bases fitting TRBD2. Losses at the gene ends were 5 bases for V and 5 bases for J; bases not matched to a gene: 10. There are 16 residues in the CDR3. Germline lookup yields CDR1 MNHNS and CDR2 SASEGT. DNA of the CDR3: TGTGCCAGCAGTCTCAGCGGGAGGGCTTGGGTAGATACGCAGTATTTT. It translates to CASSLSGRAWVDTQYF.

This clonotype was observed many times. CDR3 DNA: TGTGCCAGTAGTATGGGGACAGGGGGGAACACCGGGGAGCTGTTTTTT. Amino acid sequence: CASSMGTGGNTGELFF. The chain has TRBV19 and TRBJ2-2; TRBD1 aligns across 11 bases. After removal of 3 bases from V and 1 base from J, the junction contained 1 base not matched to a gene. The CDR3 covers 16 residues. Germline CDR1 LNHDA, CDR2 SQIVND (reference sequence).

This clonotype was seen at least ten times. The rearrangement uses TRBV5-6 and TRBJ2-7; the match to TRBD2 covers 10 bases. CDR1 and CDR2 from the germline V gene are SGHDT and YYEEEE. This CDR3 spans 15 amino acids. V gave up 0 bases and J gave up 4 bases; unmatched junction bases: 4. The DNA of the CDR3 is TGTGCCAGCAGCTTGGAGCTAGCGGGAGTATACGAGCAGTACTTC. Its translation is CASSLELAGVYEQYF.

There are a few counts of this clonotype. One base away lies a much larger clone, so this may be a sequencing read error. This chain links TRBV11-3 with TRBJ2-2, with 14 bases fitting TRBD2. Looked up from germline, CDR1 is SGHNT and CDR2 is YENEEA. The CDR3 loop spans 17 amino acids. Trimming at V came to 5 bases and at J to 0 bases, leaving 2 bases not matched to a gene. DNA of the CDR3: TGTGCCAGCAGCCGACTAGCGGGAGGGCCGAACACCGGGGAGCTGTTTTTT. This sequence encodes CASSRLAGGPNTGELFF.

The sample holds many counts of this clonotype. The chain uses TRBV7-9 and TRBJ2-1; D unclear. The V and J ends lost 1 base and 1 base respectively, with 11 bases between them. The CDR3 sequence is 16 residues long. The germline gives CDR1 SEHNR, CDR2 FQNEAQ (reference sequence). Here the CDR3 DNA reads TGTGCCAGCAGCTTAGACAGACTTATGTCCTACAATGAGCAGTTCTTC. It translates to CASSLDRLMSYNEQFF.

This clonotype was counted many times. The genes are TRBV29-1 and TRBJ2-7; D remains ambiguous. The CDR3 totals 12 residues. Germline V CDR1 and CDR2: SQVTM, ANQGSEA. V lost 7 bases, J lost 8 bases, and 18 bases lay in between. This chain's CDR3 is CSAAHSEQQQYF. The DNA of the CDR3 is TGCAGCGCTGCCCACTCAGAACAACAGCAGTACTTC.

Comments on this clonotype: Germline and junction disagree at one end, which may indicate a read error. This chain uses TRBV24-1 with TRBJ2-1; D ambiguous. The CDR3 runs 11 residues. Germline assignment: CDR1 KGHDR and CDR2 SFDVKD. CDR3 sequence reads: CATSDRREQLF. For the CDR3, the DNA is TGTGCCACCAGTGACCGGCGAGAGCAGCTCTTC.